The 17 T cell receptor beta chains below were found in one sample sequenced in a study of OX40 agonist ivuxolimab in advanced cancers. Some clones are missing from TCRdb's copy, which holds only in-frame ones; the method was immunoSEQ multiplex PCR. Found here are around 60,000 clones, 84% of them singletons; the top ten hold approximately 2.4%. This material consisted of CD4+ or CD8+ T cells sorted from blood, taken in a trial of the OX40 agonist ivuxolimab. The receptors were sampled from an adult with an advanced solid tumor such as melanoma, head and neck, liver or kidney cancer.

This chain connects TRBV28 to TRBJ1-1; D unclear. The germline gives CDR1 MDHEN, CDR2 SYDVKM. Between the trimmed V and J ends, which lost 2 bases and 1 base, there was a span of 5 bases. The CDR3 loop spans 13 amino acids. This chain's CDR3 is CASSLSWNTEAFF. DNA for the CDR3: TGTGCCAGCAGTTTAAGTTGGAACACTGAAGCTTTCTTT.

The genes are TRBV5-1 and TRBJ2-6, with TRBD1 as a possible D gene (5 bases). Germline V gene lookup returns CDR1 SGHRS and CDR2 YFSETQ. Trimming left V 4 bases short and J 0 bases short, with 8 bases between. The CDR3 spans 15 residues. In nucleotides, the CDR3 is TGCGCCAGCAGCAAGACAGTCTCTGGGGCCAACGTCCTGACTTTC. Translated: CASSKTVSGANVLTF.

CDR3 protein: CASSSLMNTEAFF. The DNA of the CDR3 is TGTGCCAGCAGTTCCCTGATGAACACTGAAGCTTTCTTT. The chain uses TRBV7-9 and TRBJ1-1; the D is unclear. Trimming pared 6 bases from V and 0 bases from J, leaving 8 bases between. Germline lookup yields CDR1 SEHNR and CDR2 FQNEAQ (reference sequence). The CDR3 consists of 13 residues.

This clone was seen only a few times. CDR3 nucleotide sequence: TGTGCCAGCAGCTTAAGGGCTAGCGGGGGTGAGACCCAGTACTTC. Protein sequence: CASSLRASGGETQYF. This chain joins TRBV7-3 and TRBJ2-5; TRBD2 agrees at 10 bases. With 1 base clipped from V and 5 bases from J, the junction kept 4 bases outside the gene matches. The V gene's germline CDR1 is SGHTA and CDR2 FQGTGA. The CDR3 is 15 residues long.

This chain connects TRBV19 to TRBJ1-4; TRBD1 matches 10 bases. The V gene end was trimmed by 4 bases and the J gene end by 3 bases; junction bases not matched to a gene: 5. The CDR3 contains 16 residues. Germline lookup yields CDR1 LNHDA and CDR2 SQIVND (reference sequence). CDR3 DNA sequence: TGTGCCAGTAGTACCGGACAGGGGGTTGCTAATGAAAAACTGTTTTTT. This codes for CASSTGQGVANEKLFF.

V and J are TRBV5-1 and TRBJ1-1; D unresolved. This CDR3 spans 13 amino acids. The germline V and J ends were trimmed by 5 bases and 6 bases, with 14 bases remaining between them. Germline CDR1 SGHRS, CDR2 YFSETQ. The CDR3 coding sequence is TGCGCCAGCAGAGACCCACCGGCCCCTGAAGCTTTCTTT. Protein: CASRDPPAPEAFF.

This clone was observed a single time. This chain joins TRBV6-6 and TRBJ1-2; 9 bases map to TRBD1. CDR1 is MNHNY, CDR2 SVGAGI, per germline (reference sequence). The length of the CDR3 is 14 residues. Unmatched junction bases numbered 7, after V lost 5 bases and J lost 6 bases. CDR3: CASSAIGTGNGYTF. DNA of the CDR3: TGTGCCAGCAGTGCGATAGGGACAGGGAATGGCTACACCTTC.

The V gene is TRBV5-6, the J gene TRBJ1-1; D ambiguous. CDR3 length: 13 amino acids. The germline V gene has CDR1 SGHDT and CDR2 YYEEEE. Trimming shortened V by 4 bases and J by 9 bases, and 16 bases separated the two germline ends. The CDR3: CASSINDPEQAFF. The CDR3, as DNA: TGTGCCAGCAGCATTAATGACCCAGAACAAGCTTTCTTT.

This chain uses TRBV6-5 with TRBJ1-6, with D perhaps TRBD1 (6 bases). The CDR3 extends over 13 amino acids. Germline CDR1 and CDR2: MNHEY and SVGAGI. V was trimmed by 8 bases and J by 7 bases, leaving 12 bases between them. The CDR3 DNA follows: TGTGCCAGCTGCTCCCAGGGGAATTCACCCCTCCACTTT. It codes for CASCSQGNSPLHF.

The chain recombines TRBV19 with TRBJ2-2; TRBD2 matches at 10 bases. V was clipped by 5 bases and J by 0 bases; unmatched bases: 9. Germline CDR1 is LNHDA and CDR2 is SQIVND (reference sequence). The CDR3 covers 18 residues. The CDR3 nucleotides are TGTGCCAGTAGTCCCAACGCAGGACTAGCGGCGAACACCGGGGAGCTGTTTTTT. Its translation: CASSPNAGLAANTGELFF.

This chain links TRBV7-2 with TRBJ2-2, with 9 bases identical to TRBD1. Germline loops: CDR1 SGHTA, CDR2 FQGNSA. CDR3 length equals 15 residues. V dropped 4 bases and J dropped 5; count of bases not matched to a gene: 5. The CDR3 loop is CASSSGQGWTGELFF. The CDR3 DNA reads TGTGCCAGCAGCTCCGGACAGGGGTGGACCGGGGAGCTGTTTTTT.

V is TRBV5-1 and J is TRBJ1-2, with D possibly TRBD1 on 5 matching bases. The V gene lost 1 base and the J gene lost 2 bases, with 15 bases spanning the gap. Looked up from germline, CDR1 is SGHRS and CDR2 is YFSETQ. The CDR3 spans 16 residues. This CDR3 reads CASSLLTVGLNYGYTF. The CDR3 DNA is TGCGCCAGCAGCTTGTTGACAGTCGGGCTGAACTATGGCTACACCTTC.

The gene calls are TRBV11-1 and TRBJ1-6, with 9 positions matching TRBD1. Looked up from germline, CDR1 is SGHAT and CDR2 is FQDESV (reference sequence). V lost 5 bases and J lost 10; bases outside the gene matches: 9. This CDR3 has 15 amino acids. For the CDR3, the DNA is TGTGCCAGCAGCGCCCGGACAGGGGTGAAATCACCCCTCCACTTT. This gives the protein CASSARTGVKSPLHF.

The rearrangement uses TRBV7-2 and TRBJ1-5; the D is unclear. V lost 1 base, J lost 7 bases, and 11 bases lay in between. The germline V gene encodes CDR1 SGHTA and CDR2 FQGNSA. The CDR3 totals 14 residues. DNA of the CDR3: TGTGCCAGCAGCTTAGATAAGTCGGACCAGCCCCAGCATTTT. This gives the protein CASSLDKSDQPQHF. The whole variable domain, filled in from reference TRBV7-2 and TRBJ1-5, reads GAGVSQSPSNKVTEKGKDVELRCDPISGHTALYWYRQSLGQGLEFLIYFQGNSAPDKSGLPSDRFSAERTGGSVSTLTIQRTQQEDSAVYLCASSLDKSDQPQHFGDGTRLSIL.

The V gene is TRBV5-1, the J gene TRBJ2-2; TRBD1 is a possible D gene (6 bases). Germline V CDR1 and CDR2: SGHRS, YFSETQ. This CDR3 region has 16 residues. Trimming removed 4 bases from V and 3 bases from J, with 16 bases in between. The CDR3 DNA sequence: TGCGCCAGCAGCCCAGGGGCCTCGGGTTACACCGGGGAGCTGTTTTTT. It encodes CASSPGASGYTGELFF.

This clone occurred once. This rearrangement joins TRBV19 to TRBJ1-6; D gene ambiguous. V was trimmed by 3 bases and J by 7 bases, leaving 13 bases between them. The CDR3 loop spans 15 amino acids. Per the germline V gene, CDR1 is LNHDA and CDR2 is SQIVND (reference sequence). The CDR3 region has the DNA TGTGCCAGTAGTATCGGCCAGACCCAAAATTCACCCCTCCACTTT. This translates into CASSIGQTQNSPLHF. Combining the CDR3 with reference TRBV19 and TRBJ1-6 gives the whole variable domain DGGITQSPKYLFRKEGQNVTLSCEQNLNHDAMYWYRQDPGQGLRLIYYSQIVNDFQKGDIAEGYSVSREKKESFPLTVTSAQKNPTAFYLCASSIGQTQNSPLHFGNGTRLTVT.

This clone occurred once. The chain links TRBV4-2 to TRBJ2-5; D is perhaps TRBD2 (6 bases). CDR1 LGHNA and CDR2 YNFKEQ come from the germline V gene. Trimming took 3 bases from V and 5 from J, leaving 16 bases between them. This CDR3 region has 15 residues. CDR3 loop: CASSQNVGTSETQYF. CDR3 nucleotides: TGTGCCAGCAGCCAGAACGTAGGGACTTCGGAGACCCAGTACTTC.